This T cell receptor beta chain was documented in a study of T cells in Graves' hyperthyroidism and ophthalmopathy. This clonotype was counted only a few times. The antigen is unknown. Study results and limitations: Through a model of 13 V-J features, ophthalmopathy was separated from stable hyperthyroidism. The majority of expanded thyroid clonotypes above 0.001 also appeared in blood.

The V segment lost 0 bases and the J segment 4 bases; nucleotides outside the gene matches: 6. The CDR3 spans 14 residues. Germline V gives CDR1 DFQATT, CDR2 SNEGSKA (reference sequence). Clinical symptoms, serum thyroxine, TRAb, thyroid ultrasound and orbital computed tomography informed diagnoses. Regions amplified from RNA transcripts were the TCR beta CDR3 regions. Primed by the HTBI set, a first-round RT-PCR was run on the TCR CDR3. MiXCR, run by TCRdb on the multiplex PCR reads, gives a single entry per CDR3 protein. The table shows around 450,000 distinct CDR3 sequences, with about an eighth occurring only once.

The chain uses TRBV20-1 and TRBJ2-7, with 7 bases matching TRBD2. Sequencing input: blood. This TCR came from a young woman with Graves' hyperthyroidism. CDR3 amino acids: CSARDLRGDYEQYF. The DNA for the CDR3 is TGCAGTGCTAGAGACCTCCGGGGGGATTACGAGCAGTACTTC.